This is a list of T cell receptor beta chains from one sample in a study of beta chain features in type 1 diabetes. TCRdb's table, derived via immunoSEQ multiplex PCR, lists solely in-frame clones and lacks some. Of some 170,000 clones listed, 63% are singletons. The source material was naive CD4+ T cells from blood. These receptors were taken from a man aged 25-45 years with type 1 diabetes. Each CDR3 is given with its conserved first and last residue.

J gene,CDR3 length,V gene,CDR3 protein
TRBJ2-3,14,TRBV6-5,CASRRGERTDTQYF
TRBJ1-2,14,TRBV4-3,CASSRLDRGSGYTF
TRBJ1-6,15,TRBV7-9,CASSLDQGGNSPLHF
TRBJ1-2,15,TRBV5-1,CASSGNPGSAYGYTF
TRBJ1-4,15,TRBV30,CAWSPLGGGKEKLFF
TRBJ2-5,14,TRBV9,CASSVDRGSETQYF
TRBJ2-1,14,TRBV7-8,CASSSQGIGNEQFF
TRBJ2-3,16,TRBV5-6,CASSLGDRPSTDTQYF
TRBJ2-5,14,TRBV7-2,CASSLGAGQETQYF
TRBJ2-5,12,TRBV27,CASGMGLETQYF
TRBJ1-5,20,TRBV9,CASSPWIKENTGGPNQPQHF
TRBJ2-7,12,TRBV9,CASSVGQNEQYF
TRBJ2-3,15,TRBV13,CASSLAAGGTDTQYF
TRBJ2-3,14,TRBV10-3,CAIARGLAGDTQYF
TRBJ2-7,12,TRBV29-1,CSAEDNFHEQYF
TRBJ1-6,12,TRBV7-9,CASSQTFSPLHF
TRBJ2-5,15,TRBV7-2,CASSLGLAREETQYF
TRBJ1-2,14,TRBV10-3,CAISPDRAFYGYTF
TRBJ2-7,16,TRBV11-2,CASSPGRTSVPYEQYF
TRBJ2-5,14,TRBV29-1,CSVGYSGVGETQYF
TRBJ2-3,14,TRBV19,CASSAGTYTDTQYF
TRBJ2-1,15,TRBV9,CASSVRDFNYNEQFF
TRBJ2-3,12,TRBV28,CASSQLPGTQYF
TRBJ1-2,14,TRBV5-6,CASSIYDRGYGYTF
TRBJ2-3,16,TRBV25-1,CASSDLVGLRTDTQYF
TRBJ1-1,15,TRBV7-8,CASSLAWGQNTEAFF
TRBJ2-3,16,TRBV7-9,CASSLVPGDYVDTQYF
TRBJ2-5,13,TRBV28,CASGRGRGETQYF
TRBJ2-1,12,TRBV30,CAWRTTYNEQFF
TRBJ1-2,15,TRBV4-3,CASSQERAANYGYTF
TRBJ2-4,15,TRBV13,CASTSGRQRENIQYF